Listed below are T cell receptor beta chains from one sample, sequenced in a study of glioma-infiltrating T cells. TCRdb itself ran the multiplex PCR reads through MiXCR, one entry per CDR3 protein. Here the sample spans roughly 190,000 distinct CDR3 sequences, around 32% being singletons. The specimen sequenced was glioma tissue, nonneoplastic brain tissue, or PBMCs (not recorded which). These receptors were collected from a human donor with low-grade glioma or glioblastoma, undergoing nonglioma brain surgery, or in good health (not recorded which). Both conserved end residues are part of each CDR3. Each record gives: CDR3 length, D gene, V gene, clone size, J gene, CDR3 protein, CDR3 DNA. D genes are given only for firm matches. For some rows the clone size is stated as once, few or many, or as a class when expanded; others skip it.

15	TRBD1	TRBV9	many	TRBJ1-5	CASSAQTGRNQPQHF	TGTGCCAGCAGCGCCCAGACAGGGCGCAATCAGCCCCAGCATTTT
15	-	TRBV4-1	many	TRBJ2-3	CASSQGPLAPDTQYF	TGCGCCAGCAGCCAAGGCCCGCTCGCGCCAGATACGCAGTATTTT
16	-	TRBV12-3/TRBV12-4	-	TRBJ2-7	CASRGIGSHPPYEQYF	TGTGCCAGCAGAGGAATAGGCAGCCATCCTCCCTACGAGCAGTACTTC
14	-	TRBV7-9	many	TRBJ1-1	CASSLATGRTEAFF	TGTGCCAGCAGCTTAGCGACGGGGCGGACTGAAGCTTTCTTT
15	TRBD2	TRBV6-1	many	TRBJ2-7	CASVLAGANSYEQYF	TGTGCCAGCGTACTAGCGGGAGCTAACTCCTACGAGCAGTACTTC
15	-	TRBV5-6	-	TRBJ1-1	CASSPETSLDSEAFF	TGTGCCAGCAGCCCTGAGACATCATTGGACTCTGAAGCTTTCTTT
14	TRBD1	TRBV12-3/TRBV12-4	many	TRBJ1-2	CASSLTGGRYGYTF	TGTGCCAGCAGTTTAACAGGGGGAAGATATGGCTACACCTTC
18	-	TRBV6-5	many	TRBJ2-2	CASSYAPPDTAGAGELFF	TGTGCCAGCAGTTACGCCCCACCCGATACCGCAGGGGCCGGGGAGCTGTTTTTT
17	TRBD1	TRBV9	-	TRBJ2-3	CASSATGTGSFTDTQYF	TGTGCCAGCAGCGCTACCGGGACAGGGAGTTTCACAGATACGCAGTATTTT
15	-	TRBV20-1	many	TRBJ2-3	CSAIAGPHATDTQYF	TGCAGTGCTATCGCGGGACCCCATGCCACAGATACGCAGTATTTT
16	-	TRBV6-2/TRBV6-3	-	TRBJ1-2	CASSYSLAVGGNGYTF	TGTGCCAGCAGTTACTCTTTGGCAGTGGGGGGGAATGGCTACACCTTC
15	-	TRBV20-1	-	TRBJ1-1	CSARDTVAQDTEAFF	TGCAGTGCTAGAGATACGGTGGCGCAGGATACTGAAGCTTTCTTT
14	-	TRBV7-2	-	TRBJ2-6	CASSLGGTPSVLTF	TGTGCCAGCAGCCTAGGGGGGACCCCAAGCGTCCTGACTTTC
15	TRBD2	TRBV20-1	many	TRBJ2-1	CSAPSGTSGYNEQFF	TGCAGTGCTCCCTCCGGGACTAGCGGTTACAATGAGCAGTTCTTC
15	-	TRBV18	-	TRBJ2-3	CASSPIQASTDTQYF	TGTGCCAGCTCACCTATACAGGCTAGCACAGATACGCAGTATTTT
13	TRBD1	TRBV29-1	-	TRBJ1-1	CSVVGQGGTEALF	TGCAGCGTTGTCGGACAGGGTGGCACTGAAGCTCTCTTT
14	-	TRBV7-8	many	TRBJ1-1	CASSPTELNTEAFF	TGTGCCAGCAGCCCGACAGAGTTGAACACTGAAGCTTTCTTT
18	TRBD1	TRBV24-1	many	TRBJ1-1	CATSDFNPGQGAPTEAFF	TGTGCCACCAGTGATTTTAATCCGGGACAGGGGGCGCCCACTGAAGCTTTCTTT
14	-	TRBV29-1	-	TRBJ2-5	CSAVGKRYQETQYF	TGCAGTGCGGTTGGGAAGAGGTACCAAGAGACCCAGTACTTC
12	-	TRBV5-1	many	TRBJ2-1	CASTRKPNEQFF	TGCGCCAGCACCAGGAAGCCCAATGAGCAGTTCTTC
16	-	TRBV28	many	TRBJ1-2	CASSLTAYEAGGGYTF	TGTGCCAGCAGTCTAACCGCCTACGAAGCTGGCGGTGGCTACACCTTC
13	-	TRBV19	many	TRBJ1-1	CACRTVMNTEAFF	TGTGCCTGCCGGACAGTCATGAACACTGAAGCTTTCTTT
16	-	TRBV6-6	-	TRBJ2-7	CASSSHSSAYSYEQYF	TGTGCCAGCAGTTCCCATTCGAGCGCGTACTCCTACGAGCAGTACTTC
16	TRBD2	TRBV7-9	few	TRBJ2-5	CASSSSTSGSSETQYF	TGTGCCAGCAGCTCTTCGACTAGCGGGAGCTCAGAGACCCAGTACTTC
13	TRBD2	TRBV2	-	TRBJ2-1	CATTSGPYNEQFF	TGTGCCACTACTAGCGGACCCTACAATGAGCAGTTCTTC
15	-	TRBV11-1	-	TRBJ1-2	CASTDGDRPNYGYTF	TGTGCCAGCACCGATGGCGACAGACCTAACTATGGCTACACCTTC
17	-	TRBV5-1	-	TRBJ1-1	CASSLAGSRHMNTEAFF	TGCGCCAGCAGCTTGGCCGGCAGCCGCCATATGAACACTGAAGCTTTCTTT
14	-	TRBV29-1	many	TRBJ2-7	CSVWMVGEGDEQYF	TGCAGCGTGTGGATGGTGGGAGAAGGGGACGAGCAGTACTTC
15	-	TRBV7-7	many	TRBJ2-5	CASSPQRGIGETQYF	TGTGCCAGCAGCCCCCAACGGGGTATCGGGGAGACCCAGTACTTC
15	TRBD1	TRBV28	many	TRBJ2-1	CASSLTGGASNEQFF	TGTGCCAGCAGTTTAACAGGGGGCGCTTCTAATGAGCAGTTCTTC
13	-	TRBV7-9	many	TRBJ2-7	CASSRSGSYEQYF	TGTGCCAGCAGCCGTAGCGGCTCCTACGAGCAGTACTTC
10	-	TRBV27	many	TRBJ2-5	CASIWETQYF	TGTGCCAGCATATGGGAGACCCAGTACTTC
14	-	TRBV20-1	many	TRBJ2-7	CSGSQGGNSYEQYF	TGCAGTGGATCGCAGGGGGGGAACTCCTACGAGCAGTACTTC
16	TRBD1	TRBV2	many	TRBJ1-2	CASSSPSGTANYGYTF	TGTGCCAGCAGTTCCCCATCCGGGACAGCAAACTATGGCTACACCTTC
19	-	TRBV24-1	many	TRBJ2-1	CATSAKAGHRFSSYNEQFF	TGTGCCACCAGTGCCAAAGCCGGCCATAGGTTCAGCTCCTACAATGAGCAGTTCTTC
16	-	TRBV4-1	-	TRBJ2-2	CASNPRILRNTGELFF	TGCGCCAGCAACCCGCGCATCCTGAGGAACACCGGGGAGCTGTTTTTT
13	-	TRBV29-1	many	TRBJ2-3	CSVEVLLTDTQYF	TGCAGCGTTGAAGTACTCCTGACAGATACGCAGTATTTT
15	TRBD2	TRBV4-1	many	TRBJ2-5	CASSQVAGVGETQYF	TGCGCCAGCAGCCAAGTTGCGGGAGTAGGAGAGACCCAGTACTTC
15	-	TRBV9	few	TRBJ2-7	CASSPAPGPVGEQYF	TGTGCCAGCAGCCCCGCGCCCGGACCAGTGGGCGAGCAGTACTTC
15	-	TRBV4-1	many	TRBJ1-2	CASSQDGQANYGYTF	TGCGCCAGCAGCCAAGATGGACAAGCTAACTATGGCTACACCTTC
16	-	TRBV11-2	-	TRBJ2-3	CASSWGHRAGTDTQYF	TGTGCCAGCAGCTGGGGACATCGGGCCGGCACAGATACGCAGTATTTT
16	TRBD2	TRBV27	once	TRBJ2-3	CAGSLTAGGGTDTQYF	TGTGCCGGAAGTCTAACAGCGGGAGGGGGCACAGATACGCAGTATTTT
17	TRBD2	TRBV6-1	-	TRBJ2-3	CASSEAESAGGPHPQYF	TGTGCCAGCAGTGAAGCGGAGTCGGCGGGAGGGCCCCATCCGCAGTATTTT
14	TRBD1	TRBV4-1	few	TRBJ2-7	CASPPPDREYEQYF	TGCGCCAGCCCTCCCCCGGACAGGGAATACGAGCAGTACTTC
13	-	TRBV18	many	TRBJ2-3	CASSRLDPDTQYF	TGTGCCAGCTCACGCCTGGACCCAGATACGCAGTATTTT